This paragraph reports one TCR beta chain. CDR1 and CDR2 (germline): LNHDA, SQIVND (reference sequence). The CDR3 extends over 10 amino acids. Trimming took 5 bases from V and 6 from J, leaving 4 bases between them. This record comes from a study of CD8 T cells in Susac syndrome. Random hexamers served to reverse transcribe roughly 0.5 to 1 ug RNA. MiXCR was run by TCRdb on the immunoSEQ multiplex PCR reads, yielding one entry per CDR3 protein. The table has more than 65,000 distinct CDR3 sequences, roughly 94% seen once. The chain has TRBV19 and TRBJ1-2; D call uncertain. The sample taken for sequencing was CD8+ T cells from PBMCs. This clonotype was sampled from a human donor in good health. The CDR3 DNA follows: TGTGCCAGTAGTGCGCATGGCTACACCTTC. Protein: CASSAHGYTF.